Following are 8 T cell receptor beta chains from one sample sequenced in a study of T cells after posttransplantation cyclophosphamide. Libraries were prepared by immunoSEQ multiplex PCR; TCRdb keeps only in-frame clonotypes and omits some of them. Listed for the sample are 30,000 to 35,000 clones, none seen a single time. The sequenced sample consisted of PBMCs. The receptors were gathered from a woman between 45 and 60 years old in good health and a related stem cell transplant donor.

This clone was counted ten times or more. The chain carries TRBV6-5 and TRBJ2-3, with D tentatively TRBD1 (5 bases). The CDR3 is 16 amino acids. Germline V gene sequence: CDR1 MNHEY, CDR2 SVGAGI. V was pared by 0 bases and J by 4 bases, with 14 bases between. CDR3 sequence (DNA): TGTGCCAGCAGTTACTCGAGGAGACAGAGGCCAGATACGCAGTATTTT. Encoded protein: CASSYSRRQRPDTQYF.

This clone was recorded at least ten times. For the CDR3, the DNA is TGTGCCAGTAGTATGGGGGCGGGTAAGCCCCAGCATTTT. This translates into CASSMGAGKPQHF. The chain is built from TRBV19 and TRBJ1-5; D may be TRBD1 (6 bases). Germline loops: CDR1 LNHDA, CDR2 SQIVND (reference sequence). V gave up 3 bases and J gave up 8 bases, with 11 bases separating them. CDR3 size: 13 residues.

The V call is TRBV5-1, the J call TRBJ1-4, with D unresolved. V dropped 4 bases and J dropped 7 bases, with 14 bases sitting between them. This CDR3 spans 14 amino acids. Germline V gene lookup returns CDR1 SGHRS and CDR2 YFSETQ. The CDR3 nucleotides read TGCGCCAGCAGCCACACGGGTGCCTTTGAAAAACTGTTTTTT. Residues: CASSHTGAFEKLFF.

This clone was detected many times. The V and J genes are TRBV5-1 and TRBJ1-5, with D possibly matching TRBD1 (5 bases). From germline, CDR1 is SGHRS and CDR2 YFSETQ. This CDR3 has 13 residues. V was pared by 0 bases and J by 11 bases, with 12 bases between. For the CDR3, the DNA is TGCGCCAGCAGCTTGGGAGGCAGGGAGTCCCAGCATTTT. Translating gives CASSLGGRESQHF.

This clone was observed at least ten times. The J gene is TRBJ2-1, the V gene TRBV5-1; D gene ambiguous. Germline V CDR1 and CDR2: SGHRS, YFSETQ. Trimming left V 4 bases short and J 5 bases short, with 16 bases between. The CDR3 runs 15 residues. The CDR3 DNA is TGCGCCAGCAGCCTGGTGGCGGCGGCGAACAATGAGCAGTTCTTC. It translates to CASSLVAAANNEQFF.

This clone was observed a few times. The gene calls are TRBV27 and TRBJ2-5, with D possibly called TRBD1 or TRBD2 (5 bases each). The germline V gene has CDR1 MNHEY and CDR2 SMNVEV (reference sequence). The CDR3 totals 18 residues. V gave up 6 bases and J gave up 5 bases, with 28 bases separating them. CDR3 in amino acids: CASSPRPIIWRGEETQYF. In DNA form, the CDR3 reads TGTGCCAGCAGCCCACGCCCCATCATCTGGAGAGGGGAGGAGACCCAGTACTTC.

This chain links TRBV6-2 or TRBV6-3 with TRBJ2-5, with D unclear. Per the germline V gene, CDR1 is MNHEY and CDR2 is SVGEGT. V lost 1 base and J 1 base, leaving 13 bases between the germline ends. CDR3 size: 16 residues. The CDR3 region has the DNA TGTGCCAGCAGTTACTGGGCAGTCAAGACCCAAGAGACCCAGTACTTC. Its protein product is CASSYWAVKTQETQYF.

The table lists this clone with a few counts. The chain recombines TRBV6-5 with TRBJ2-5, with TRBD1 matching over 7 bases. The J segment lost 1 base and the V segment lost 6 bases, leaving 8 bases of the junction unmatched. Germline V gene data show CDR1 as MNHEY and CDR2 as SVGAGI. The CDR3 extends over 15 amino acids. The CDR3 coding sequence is TGTGCCAGCAGAGTATTATGGGACAGCCAAGAGACCCAGTACTTC. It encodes CASRVLWDSQETQYF.